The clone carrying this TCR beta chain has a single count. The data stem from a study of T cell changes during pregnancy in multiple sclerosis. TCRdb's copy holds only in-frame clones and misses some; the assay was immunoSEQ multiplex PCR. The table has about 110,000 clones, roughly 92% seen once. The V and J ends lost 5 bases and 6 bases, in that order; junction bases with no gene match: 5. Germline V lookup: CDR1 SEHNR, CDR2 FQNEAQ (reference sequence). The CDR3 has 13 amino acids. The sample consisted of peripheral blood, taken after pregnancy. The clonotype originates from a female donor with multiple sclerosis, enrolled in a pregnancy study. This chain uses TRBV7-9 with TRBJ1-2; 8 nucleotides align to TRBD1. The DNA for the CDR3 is TGTGCCAGCAGCGAGACAGGGGTGAATGGCTACACCTTC. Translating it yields CASSETGVNGYTF.